This TCR beta chain was sequenced for a study of T cells in narcolepsy. Of note for this clone: Its specificity is unknown. Other DNA sequences in the same sample also yield this CDR3.

CDR1 and CDR2 from the germline V gene are SGHTA and FQGNSA. Deletions cut 1 base from V and 2 bases from J, with 11 bases between. This CDR3 comprises 15 residues. Findings of the study overall: Some memory CD4+ repertoires had no autoreactive clone sequences.

Repertoires were generated with immunoSEQ multiplex PCR, while TCRdb's copy carries only in-frame clones and drops some. Of about 19,000 clones listed, around 83% are singletons. Sequences were obtained from memory (CD45RA-) CD4+ T cells from blood. The receptor was isolated from a human donor in good health. The V call is TRBV7-2, the J call TRBJ2-5, with no clear D. CDR3 amino acids: CASSLEEARQETQYF. The CDR3 nucleotides are TGTGCCAGCAGCTTAGAAGAGGCCCGACAAGAGACCCAGTACTTC.